Shown below are 16 T cell receptor beta chains from a single sample sequenced in a study of blood T cell repertoires in COVID-19. Here immunoSEQ multiplex PCR was the method, and the copy in TCRdb shows in-frame clones only, minus some. The sample gives about 180,000 clones, 80% to 90% of which show up once; 9.5% to 13% is in the top ten. Sequences were obtained from peripheral blood. The receptor source for this set is a human donor with active or convalescent COVID-19. The donor label of this sample is uncertain.

V and J are TRBV30 and TRBJ2-5; D may be TRBD2 (6 bases). The CDR3 is 13 amino acids. With 2 bases removed from V and 0 bases from J, the gap between germline ends came to 7 bases. Germline V CDR1 and CDR2: GTSNPN, SVGIG (reference sequence). In nucleotides, the CDR3 is TGTGCCTGGAGTTGGACTAACCAAGAGACCCAGTACTTC. Its translation: CAWSWTNQETQYF.

The chain couples TRBV7-2 to TRBJ2-7; D not certain. Germline CDR1 SGHTA, CDR2 FQGNSA. This CDR3 contains 12 residues. V was clipped by 5 bases and J by 2 bases, with 7 bases between them. The CDR3 reads CASSATPYEQYF. CDR3 sequence (DNA): TGTGCCAGCAGCGCCACTCCCTACGAGCAGTACTTC.

Worth noting for this clone: This specimen includes other DNA sequences encoding the same CDR3. The genes are TRBV7-9 and TRBJ1-5, with D unresolved. The CDR3 is made up of 14 amino acids. V was clipped by 5 bases and J by 2 bases, with 10 bases between them. Germline V gene data show CDR1 as SEHNR and CDR2 as FQNEAQ (reference sequence). CDR3 in amino acids: CASSPLTGNQPQHF. CDR3 coding DNA: TGTGCCAGCAGCCCGCTAACCGGCAATCAGCCCCAGCATTTT.

The chain carries TRBV9 and TRBJ2-1; 7 positions match TRBD2. V lost 4 bases to trimming and J lost 9 bases; unmatched junction nucleotides: 10. CDR3 length equals 14 residues. Per germline, CDR1 SGDLS and CDR2 YYNGEE. In nucleotides, the CDR3 is TGTGCCAGCAGCCTATGGGGGGGAAAATTTGAGCAGTTCTTC. Its translation is CASSLWGGKFEQFF.

This clone was counted once. J is TRBJ1-1 and V is TRBV9; tentatively, D is TRBD1 (5 bases). CDR1 and CDR2 (germline): SGDLS, YYNGEE. V shed 0 bases and J shed 5 bases, with 11 bases lying between them. The CDR3 consists of 14 residues. CDR3 bases: TGTGCCAGCAGCGTAGTTCAGGGTGGAACTGAAGCTTTCTTT. Protein product: CASSVVQGGTEAFF.

The rearrangement links TRBV5-6 to TRBJ2-5; 8 nucleotides match TRBD2. This CDR3 is built from 16 residues. The trim removed 0 bases at V and 2 bases at J, leaving 6 bases unmatched. Per germline, CDR1 SGHDT and CDR2 YYEEEE. The CDR3 DNA follows: TGTGCCAGCAGCTTGGGGTCGGGAGGGCCTCAAGAGACCCAGTACTTC. Its protein product is CASSLGSGGPQETQYF.

The chain couples TRBV7-9 to TRBJ1-2; 7 bases are a match to TRBD1. The germline V gene encodes CDR1 SEHNR and CDR2 FQNEAQ (reference sequence). The V and J ends lost 5 bases and 5 bases, in that order; junction bases with no gene match: 8. The CDR3 runs 14 residues. The CDR3 coding sequence is TGTGCCAGCAGCCCTGGCGCAGGGGGATATGGCTACACCTTC. This codes for CASSPGAGGYGYTF. Complete variable domain (other parts from reference TRBV7-9 and TRBJ1-2): DTGVSQNPRHKITKRGQNVTFRCDPISEHNRLYWYRQTLGQGPEFLTYFQNEAQLEKSRLLSDRFSAERPKGSFSTLEIQRTEQGDSAMYLCASSPGAGGYGYTFGSGTRLTVV.

The chain is built from TRBV5-1 and TRBJ2-5; D perhaps matches TRBD1 (5 bases). V lost 7 bases, J lost 3 bases, and 16 bases lay in between. This CDR3 comprises 14 residues. CDR1 SGHRS and CDR2 YFSETQ come from the germline V gene. The CDR3 region is CASGSGMQKETQYF. DNA for the CDR3: TGCGCCAGCGGGTCAGGGATGCAGAAAGAGACCCAGTACTTC.

Only a few counts were recorded for this clone. The chain is built from TRBV5-4 and TRBJ1-6; 8 nucleotides match TRBD1. Germline assignment: CDR1 SGHNT and CDR2 YYREEE (reference sequence). V dropped 1 base and J dropped 2; count of bases not matched to a gene: 5. CDR3 size: 17 residues. The chain's CDR3 is CASSLPQGGTYNSPLHF. The DNA for the CDR3 is TGTGCCAGCAGCTTGCCACAGGGGGGAACCTATAATTCACCCCTCCACTTT.

This chain joins TRBV10-3 and TRBJ2-7; perhaps TRBD2 as D (6 bases). Germline CDR1 is ENHRY and CDR2 is SYGVKD. The CDR3 length is 14 residues. Trimming removed 10 bases at V and 5 bases at J, with 21 bases between. CDR3 DNA sequence: TGTGCCACAACCACGGGACTTTCCGGGGACGAGCAGTACTTC. As protein: CATTTGLSGDEQYF.

The chain carries TRBV4-2 and TRBJ2-7, with D possibly TRBD2 on 6 matching bases. Germline V gives CDR1 LGHNA, CDR2 YNFKEQ. Trimming stripped 4 bases from V and 6 bases from J, with 22 bases between. The CDR3 sequence is 16 residues long. The CDR3 loop is CASSPEMTRGQGEQYF. Here the CDR3 DNA reads TGTGCCAGCAGCCCCGAGATGACTAGGGGCCAGGGCGAGCAGTACTTC.

V usage is TRBV11-3 and J usage is TRBJ1-1; 8 bases agree with TRBD1. This CDR3 has 16 residues. V shed 5 bases and J 1 base; nucleotides not matched to a gene: 9. The germline V gene encodes CDR1 SGHNT and CDR2 YENEEA. The CDR3 protein is CASSPPGDRPNTEAFF. CDR3 DNA: TGTGCCAGCAGCCCGCCGGGGGACAGGCCGAACACTGAAGCTTTCTTT.

This clone was observed a single time. The chain combines TRBV5-1 with TRBJ2-5; 14 bases are a match to TRBD2. CDR3 size: 17 residues. V lost 4 bases, J lost 4 bases, and 9 bases stayed unmatched. Germline V gives CDR1 SGHRS, CDR2 YFSETQ. In nucleotides, the CDR3 is TGCGCCAGCAGCCCACCGGGACTAGCGGGAGTGGGAGAGACCCAGTACTTC. It codes for CASSPPGLAGVGETQYF.

A few counts support this clone. The chain is built from TRBV24-1 and TRBJ1-5, with D perhaps matching TRBD1 (5 bases). Trimming removed 3 bases at V and 2 bases at J, with 13 bases between. Looked up from germline, CDR1 is KGHDR and CDR2 is SFDVKD. This CDR3 contains 16 residues. CDR3 in amino acids: CATSDGGEWGNQPQHF. In DNA, the CDR3 is TGTGCCACCAGTGATGGAGGGGAGTGGGGCAATCAGCCCCAGCATTTT.

The gene calls are TRBV6-5 and TRBJ2-7; a possible D gene is TRBD2 (6 bases). The germline V and J ends were trimmed by 8 bases and 3 bases, with 14 bases remaining between them. The CDR3 length is 13 residues. CDR1 is MNHEY and CDR2 is SVGAGI in the germline V gene. The CDR3 reads CASGGLGRYEQYF. As DNA, the CDR3 is TGTGCCAGCGGGGGACTCGGTCGCTACGAGCAGTACTTC.

The V and J genes are TRBV6-1 and TRBJ1-4; 10 bases line up with TRBD1. The V gene's germline CDR1 is MNHNS and CDR2 SASEGT. This CDR3 contains 16 residues. V gave up 4 bases and J gave up 4 bases; unmatched junction bases: 6. This chain's CDR3 is CASSAGQGWGNEKLFF. Written as DNA, the CDR3 is TGTGCCAGCAGTGCGGGACAGGGGTGGGGTAATGAAAAACTGTTTTTT.